This TCR beta chain was retrieved from a study of Ad26.COV2.S vaccination and SARS-CoV-2 variants. Study-level information: COV1001, an Ad26.COV2.S trial, supplied this vaccine-arm donor. Donor got 5x10^10 or 1x10^11 viral particles of Ad26.COV2.S.

Treatment denoted: 15 to 20 received Ad26.COV2.S at low or high dose, single or two shots; roughly five received placebo; per-sample allocation not given. Sampling happened 63 days after the first vaccine or placebo injection. Clones were read by immunoSEQ multiplex PCR, and TCRdb kept only the in-frame ones, dropping some. The data hold about 460,000 clones, with 80% to 90% observed a single time. The CDR3 length is 14 residues. CDR1 is GTSNPN and CDR2 is SVGIG in the germline V gene (reference sequence). Trimming cost V 4 bases and J 5 bases, with 17 bases left between them. The V call is TRBV30, the J call TRBJ1-1, with D perhaps TRBD1 (6 bases). The source was peripheral blood, collected in a trial of Ad26.COV2.S vaccine versus placebo. The origin of this receptor is a person between 18 and 60 years old who received the Ad26.COV2.S COVID-19 vaccine or a placebo. In nucleotides, the CDR3 is TGTGCCTGGACCAGACAGGTCATTTCAACTGAAGCTTTCTTT. It yields the protein CAWTRQVISTEAFF.